This T cell receptor (beta chain) was sequenced during a study of regulatory T cells in long-lasting Graves disease. General study points: Persistent Graves' disease cases displayed lower TCR diversity than newly diagnosed ones.

TCR beta libraries were built with iRepertoire HTBI primers and Arm-PCR of CDR3 regions. How the authors handled the data: Among the samples, 60 to 75 TRBV and 13 to 15 TRBJ segments were identified. TCRdb passed the multiplex PCR reads through MiXCR, listing each CDR3 protein once. The V and J calls reflect TCRdb's pipeline rather than the authors' work. The sample consists of under 300,000 distinct CDR3 sequences, 15% to 20% of them appearing once. Germline CDR1 MNHEY, CDR2 SMNVEV (reference sequence). The CDR3 has 12 amino acids. Trimming at V came to 6 bases and at J to 10 bases, leaving 7 bases not matched to a gene. As to time point: newly diagnosed GD, antithyroid drugs for less than 3 months. RNA isolated from PBMCs was used to make the TCR library. For this clonotype: Its antigen remains unidentified.

The same sample was also studied in work on T cells in Graves' hyperthyroidism and ophthalmopathy. That publication notes: With the HTBI primer set, the TCR CDR3 went through a first round of RT-PCR. Most thyroid clonotypes with frequency above 0.001 were detected in blood.

This sample comprised peripheral blood mononuclear cells (PBMCs), obtained at new diagnosis, from a patient treated with antithyroid drugs. The source of this sequence is a woman aged 30 to 39 with Graves disease. This chain uses TRBV27 with TRBJ1-1; 8 nucleotides line up with TRBD1. The CDR3 bases are TGTGCCAGCAGCCAAAACCAGGGGGCAGCTTTCTTT. Its protein product is CASSQNQGAAFF.